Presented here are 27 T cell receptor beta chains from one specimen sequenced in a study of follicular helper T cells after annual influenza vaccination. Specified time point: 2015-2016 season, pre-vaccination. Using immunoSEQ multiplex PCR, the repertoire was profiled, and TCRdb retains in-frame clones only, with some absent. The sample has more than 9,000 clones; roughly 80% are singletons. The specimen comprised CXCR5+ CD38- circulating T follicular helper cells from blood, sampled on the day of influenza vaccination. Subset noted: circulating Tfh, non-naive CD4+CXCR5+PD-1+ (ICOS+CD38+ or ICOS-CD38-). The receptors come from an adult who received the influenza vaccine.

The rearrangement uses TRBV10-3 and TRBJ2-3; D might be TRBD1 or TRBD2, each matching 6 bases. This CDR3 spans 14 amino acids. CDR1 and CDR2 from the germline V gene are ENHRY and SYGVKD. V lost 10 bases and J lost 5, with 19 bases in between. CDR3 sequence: CANGGRGSGDTQYF. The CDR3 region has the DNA TGTGCCAACGGGGGCAGGGGCTCAGGAGATACGCAGTATTTT.

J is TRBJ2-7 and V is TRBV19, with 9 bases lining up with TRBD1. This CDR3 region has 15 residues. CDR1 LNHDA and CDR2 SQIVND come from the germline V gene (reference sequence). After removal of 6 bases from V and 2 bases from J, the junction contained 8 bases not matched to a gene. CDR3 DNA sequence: TGTGCCAGTAGCCCCGGACAGGGGAATACCTACGAGCAGTACTTC. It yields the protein CASSPGQGNTYEQYF.

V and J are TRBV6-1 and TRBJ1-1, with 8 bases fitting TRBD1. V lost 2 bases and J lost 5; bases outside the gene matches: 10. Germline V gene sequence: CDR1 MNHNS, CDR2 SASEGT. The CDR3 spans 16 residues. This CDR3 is CASSESVQQGGTEAFF. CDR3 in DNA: TGTGCCAGCAGTGAAAGCGTTCAACAGGGGGGTACTGAAGCTTTCTTT.

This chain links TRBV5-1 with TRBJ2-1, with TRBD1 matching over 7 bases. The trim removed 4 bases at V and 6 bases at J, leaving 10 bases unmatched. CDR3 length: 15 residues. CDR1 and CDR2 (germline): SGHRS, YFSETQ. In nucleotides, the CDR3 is TGCGCCAGCAGCCTAAGTCCCACAGGGGTCAATGAGCAGTTCTTC. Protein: CASSLSPTGVNEQFF.

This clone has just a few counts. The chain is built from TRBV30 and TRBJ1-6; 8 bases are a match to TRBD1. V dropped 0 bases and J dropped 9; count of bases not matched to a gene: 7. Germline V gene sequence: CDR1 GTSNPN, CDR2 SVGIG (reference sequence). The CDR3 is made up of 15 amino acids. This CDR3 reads CAWSVRDRRSSPLHF. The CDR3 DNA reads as TGTGCCTGGAGTGTTCGGGACAGGCGGAGTTCACCCCTCCACTTT.

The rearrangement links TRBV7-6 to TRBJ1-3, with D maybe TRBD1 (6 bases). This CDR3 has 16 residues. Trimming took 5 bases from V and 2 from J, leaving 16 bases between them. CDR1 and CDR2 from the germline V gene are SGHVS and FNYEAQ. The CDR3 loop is CASSPTWGGAGNTIYF. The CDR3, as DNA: TGTGCCAGCAGCCCGACCTGGGGGGGCGCTGGAAACACCATATATTTT.

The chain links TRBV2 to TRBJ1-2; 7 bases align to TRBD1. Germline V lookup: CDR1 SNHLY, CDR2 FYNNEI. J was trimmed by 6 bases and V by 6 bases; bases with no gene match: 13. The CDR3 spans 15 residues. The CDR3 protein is CASRDYRQGIHGYTF. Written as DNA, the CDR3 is TGTGCCAGCAGGGATTATCGACAGGGAATCCATGGCTACACCTTC.

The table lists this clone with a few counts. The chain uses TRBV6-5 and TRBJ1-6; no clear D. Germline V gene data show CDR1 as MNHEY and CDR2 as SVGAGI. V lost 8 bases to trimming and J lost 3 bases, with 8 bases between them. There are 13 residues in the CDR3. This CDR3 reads CASRTDYNSPLHF. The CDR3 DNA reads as TGTGCCAGCCGGACGGACTATAATTCACCCCTCCACTTT.

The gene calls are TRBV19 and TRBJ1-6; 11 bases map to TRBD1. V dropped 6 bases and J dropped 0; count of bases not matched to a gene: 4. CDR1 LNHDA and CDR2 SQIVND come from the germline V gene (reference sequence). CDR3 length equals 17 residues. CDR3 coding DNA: TGTGCCAGTAGAACCGGGACAGGGGGCTCCTATAATTCACCCCTCCACTTT. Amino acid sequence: CASRTGTGGSYNSPLHF.

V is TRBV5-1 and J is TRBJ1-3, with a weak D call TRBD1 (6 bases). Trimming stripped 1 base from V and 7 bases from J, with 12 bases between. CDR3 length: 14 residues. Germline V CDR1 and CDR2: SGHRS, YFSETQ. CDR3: CASSLSQGSNTIYF. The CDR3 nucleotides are TGCGCCAGCAGCTTGTCGCAGGGGTCGAACACCATATATTTT.

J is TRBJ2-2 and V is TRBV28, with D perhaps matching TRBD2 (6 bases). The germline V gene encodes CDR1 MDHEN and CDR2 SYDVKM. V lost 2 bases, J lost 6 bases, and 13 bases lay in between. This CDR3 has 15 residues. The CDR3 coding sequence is TGTGCCAGCAGTTTAGGAGGGTCAGGCGCCGGGGAGCTGTTTTTT. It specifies CASSLGGSGAGELFF.

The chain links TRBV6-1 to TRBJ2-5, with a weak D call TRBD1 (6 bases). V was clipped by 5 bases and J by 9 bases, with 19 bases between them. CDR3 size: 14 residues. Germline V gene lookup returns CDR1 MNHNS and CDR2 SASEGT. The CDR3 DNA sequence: TGTGCCAGCAGTCCTAAAGGGGGTCGAATGGCCCAGTACTTC. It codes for CASSPKGGRMAQYF.

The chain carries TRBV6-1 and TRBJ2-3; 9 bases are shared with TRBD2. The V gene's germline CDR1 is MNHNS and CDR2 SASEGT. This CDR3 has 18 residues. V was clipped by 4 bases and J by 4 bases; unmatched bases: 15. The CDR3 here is CASSGVRLGLANPDTQYF. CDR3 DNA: TGTGCCAGCAGTGGGGTGAGGTTAGGACTAGCGAATCCAGATACGCAGTATTTT.

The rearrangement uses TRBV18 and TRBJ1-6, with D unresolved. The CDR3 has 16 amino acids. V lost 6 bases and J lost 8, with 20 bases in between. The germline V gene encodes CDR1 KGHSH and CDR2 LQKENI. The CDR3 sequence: CASSQVMDSPDSPLHF. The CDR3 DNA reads TGTGCCAGCTCCCAGGTGATGGATTCACCCGATTCACCCCTCCACTTT. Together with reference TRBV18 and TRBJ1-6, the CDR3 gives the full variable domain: NAGVMQNPRHLVRRRGQEARLRCSPMKGHSHVYWYRQLPEEGLKFMVYLQKENIIDESGMPKERFSAEFPKEGPSILRIQQVVRGDSAAYFCASSQVMDSPDSPLHFGNGTRLTVT.

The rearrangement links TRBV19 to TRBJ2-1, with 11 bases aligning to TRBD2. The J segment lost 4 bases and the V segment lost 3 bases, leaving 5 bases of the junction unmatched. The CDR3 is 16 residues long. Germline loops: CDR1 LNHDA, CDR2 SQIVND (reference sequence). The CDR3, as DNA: TGTGCCAGTAGTATTGACCGACTAGCGGGGTACAATGAGCAGTTCTTC. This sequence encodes CASSIDRLAGYNEQFF.

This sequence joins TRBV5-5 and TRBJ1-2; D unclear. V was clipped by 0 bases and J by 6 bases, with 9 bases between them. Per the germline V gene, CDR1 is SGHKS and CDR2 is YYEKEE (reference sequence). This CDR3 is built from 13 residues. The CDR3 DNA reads TGTGCCAGCAGCTTGGGGCAGAAGGATGGCTACACCTTC. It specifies CASSLGQKDGYTF.

The CDR3 is CASRALDTQYF. The CDR3 DNA reads TGTGCCAGCCGTGCCCTAGATACGCAGTATTTT. V and J are TRBV6-5 and TRBJ2-3, with D uncertain. CDR3 length: 11 amino acids. From germline, CDR1 is MNHEY and CDR2 SVGAGI. Trimming cost V 8 bases and J 5 bases, with 8 bases left between them.

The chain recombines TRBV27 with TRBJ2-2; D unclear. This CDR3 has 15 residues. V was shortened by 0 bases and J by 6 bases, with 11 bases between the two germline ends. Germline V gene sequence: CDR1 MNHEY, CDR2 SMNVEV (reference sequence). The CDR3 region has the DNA TGTGCCAGCAGTTTATCGCCGGGCCAGCCCGGGGAGCTGTTTTTT. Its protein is CASSLSPGQPGELFF.

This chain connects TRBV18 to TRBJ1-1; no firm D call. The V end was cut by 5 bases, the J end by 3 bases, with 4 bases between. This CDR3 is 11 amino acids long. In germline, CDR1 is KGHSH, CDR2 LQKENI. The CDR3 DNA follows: TGTGCCAGCTCATCGGACACTGAAGCTTTCTTT. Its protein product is CASSSDTEAFF.

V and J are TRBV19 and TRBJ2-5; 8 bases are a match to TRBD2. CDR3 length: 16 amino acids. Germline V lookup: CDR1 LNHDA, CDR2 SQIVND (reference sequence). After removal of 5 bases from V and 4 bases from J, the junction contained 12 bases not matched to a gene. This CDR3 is CASSVEGAGVSETQYF. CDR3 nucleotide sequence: TGTGCCAGTAGTGTCGAGGGAGCGGGAGTCTCAGAGACCCAGTACTTC.

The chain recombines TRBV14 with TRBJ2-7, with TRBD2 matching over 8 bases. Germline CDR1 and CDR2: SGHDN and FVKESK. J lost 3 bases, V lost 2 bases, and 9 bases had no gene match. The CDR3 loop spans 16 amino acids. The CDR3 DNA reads TGTGCCAGCAGCCAATTTTTACTAGCGGATGACTACGAGCAGTACTTC. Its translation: CASSQFLLADDYEQYF.

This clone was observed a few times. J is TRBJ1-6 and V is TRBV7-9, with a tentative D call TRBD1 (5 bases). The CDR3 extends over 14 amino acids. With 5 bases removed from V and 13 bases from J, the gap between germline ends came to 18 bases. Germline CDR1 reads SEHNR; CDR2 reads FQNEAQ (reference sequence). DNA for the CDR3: TGTGCCAGCAGCCCAGCATCGGGCTGGGGGCCCCTCCACTTT. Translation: CASSPASGWGPLHF.

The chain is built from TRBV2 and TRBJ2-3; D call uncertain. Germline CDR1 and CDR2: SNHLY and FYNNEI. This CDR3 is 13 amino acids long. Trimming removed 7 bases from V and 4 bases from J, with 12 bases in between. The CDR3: CASTPSAADTQYF. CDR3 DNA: TGTGCCAGCACTCCTAGTGCGGCAGATACGCAGTATTTT.

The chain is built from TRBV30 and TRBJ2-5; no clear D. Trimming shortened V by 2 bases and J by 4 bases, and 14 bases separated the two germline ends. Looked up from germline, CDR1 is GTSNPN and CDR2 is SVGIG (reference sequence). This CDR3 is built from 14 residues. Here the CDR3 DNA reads TGTGCCTGGAGTATGAGTGGAAGCCTAGAGACCCAGTACTTC. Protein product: CAWSMSGSLETQYF.

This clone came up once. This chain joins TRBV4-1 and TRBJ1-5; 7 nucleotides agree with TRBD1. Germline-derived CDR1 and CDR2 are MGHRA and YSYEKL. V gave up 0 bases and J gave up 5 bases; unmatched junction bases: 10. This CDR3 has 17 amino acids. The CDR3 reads CASSQDAGSGGYQPQHF. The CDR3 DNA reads TGCGCCAGCAGCCAAGATGCGGGGTCAGGGGGTTATCAGCCCCAGCATTTT.

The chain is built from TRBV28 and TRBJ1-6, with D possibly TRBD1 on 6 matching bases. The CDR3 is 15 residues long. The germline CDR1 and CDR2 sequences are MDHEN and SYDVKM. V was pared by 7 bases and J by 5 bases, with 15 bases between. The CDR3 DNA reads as TGTGCCAGCACCCAACCGGCAGGGGATAATTCACCCCTCCACTTT. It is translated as CASTQPAGDNSPLHF.

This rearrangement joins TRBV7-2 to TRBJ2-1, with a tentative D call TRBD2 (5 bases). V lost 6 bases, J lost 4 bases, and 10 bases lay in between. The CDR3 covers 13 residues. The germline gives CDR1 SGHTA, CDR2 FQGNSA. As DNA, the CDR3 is TGTGCCAGCAGTGGGAGCACATACAATGAGCAGTTCTTC. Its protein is CASSGSTYNEQFF.